These 27 T cell receptor beta chains originate from one sample sequenced in a study of blood T cell repertoires in COVID-19. Repertoires were generated with immunoSEQ multiplex PCR, while TCRdb's copy carries only in-frame clones and drops some. The sample contains tens of thousands of clones, 86% of which appear only once. Sequencing was performed on peripheral blood. All receptors come from a man aged 50 or older with acute or convalescent COVID-19.

The rearrangement joins TRBV6-5 to TRBJ2-5; the D gene is possibly TRBD1 (6 bases). V was trimmed by 11 bases and J by 4 bases, leaving 20 bases between them. Germline V CDR1 and CDR2: MNHEY, SVGAGI. The length of the CDR3 is 14 residues. The CDR3 DNA is TGTGCCCTAACTCCGGGACAAGGGGGAGAGACCCAGTACTTC. As protein: CALTPGQGGETQYF.

This clone was counted a single time. The V call is TRBV3-1 (or the pseudogene TRBV3-2), the J call TRBJ2-3; the match to TRBD2 covers 8 bases. Germline V gene data show CDR1 as LGHDT and CDR2 as YNNKEL (reference sequence). The CDR3 spans 15 residues. V was clipped by 2 bases and J by 0 bases; unmatched bases: 1. The CDR3 spells CASSQSGRSTDTQYF. CDR3 bases: TGTGCCAGCAGCCAAAGCGGGAGAAGCACAGATACGCAGTATTTT.

The V gene is TRBV28, the J gene TRBJ2-7; the match to TRBD2 covers 8 bases. J lost 2 bases, V lost 5 bases, and 8 bases had no gene match. The CDR3 is 15 amino acids. Per germline, CDR1 MDHEN and CDR2 SYDVKM. CDR3: CASSRSGLVPYEQYF. The DNA for the CDR3 is TGTGCCAGCAGTCGATCGGGACTAGTACCCTACGAGCAGTACTTC.

CDR3 protein: CAWSTDRVDQPQHF. The CDR3 DNA follows: TGTGCCTGGAGTACCGACAGGGTAGATCAGCCCCAGCATTTT. The V and J genes are TRBV30 and TRBJ1-5, with TRBD1 matching 7 bases. Germline V gene data show CDR1 as GTSNPN and CDR2 as SVGIG (reference sequence). V was pared by 2 bases and J by 5 bases, with 6 bases of the junction left unmatched. The CDR3 totals 14 residues.

J is TRBJ2-5 and V is TRBV11-3, with TRBD1 matching over 8 bases. The germline CDR1 and CDR2 sequences are SGHNT and YENEEA. The CDR3 covers 16 residues. J was trimmed by 1 base and V by 5 bases; bases with no gene match: 9. CDR3 in amino acids: CASSTGTGSVQETQYF. CDR3 nucleotide sequence: TGTGCCAGCAGCACCGGGACAGGCTCCGTCCAAGAGACCCAGTACTTC.

The chain links TRBV2 to TRBJ1-1; 9 bases align to TRBD1. Germline assignment: CDR1 SNHLY and CDR2 FYNNEI. The CDR3 totals 11 residues. V shed 6 bases and J 11 bases; nucleotides not matched to a gene: 4. CDR3 coding DNA: TGTGCCAGCAGCCTGACAGGGGGTGCTTTCTTT. It translates to CASSLTGGAFF.

Points on this clone: A read error may produce the germline difference seen at one junction end. The chain has TRBV2 and TRBJ2-1; maybe TRBD2 (6 bases). Germline loops: CDR1 SNHLY, CDR2 FYNNEI. This CDR3 region has 14 residues. The CDR3 loop is CATTPGTAYYEQFF. CDR3 nucleotides: TGTGCCACCACGCCCGGGACTGCCTACTATGAGCAGTTCTTC.

The chain carries TRBV9 and TRBJ2-3; D gene ambiguous. Trimming took 0 bases from V and 2 from J, leaving 4 bases between them. Germline CDR1 is SGDLS and CDR2 is YYNGEE. The CDR3 consists of 13 residues. The CDR3 protein is CASSVAFTDTQYF. DNA of the CDR3: TGTGCCAGCAGCGTAGCGTTCACAGATACGCAGTATTTT. Based on the CDR3 plus reference TRBV9 and TRBJ2-3, the full variable domain is DSGVTQTPKHLITATGQRVTLRCSPRSGDLSVYWYQQSLDQGLQFLIQYYNGEERAKGNILERFSAQQFPDLHSELNLSSLELGDSALYFCASSVAFTDTQYFGPGTRLTVL.

The rearrangement joins TRBV6-5 to TRBJ1-1; D gene uncertain. The CDR3 has 14 residues. Germline CDR1 and CDR2: MNHEY and SVGAGI. The germline V and J ends were trimmed by 6 bases and 1 base, with 12 bases remaining between them. The CDR3 nucleotides read TGTGCCAGCAGCCCCCCGGGTGGGAACACTGAAGCTTTCTTT. Encoded protein: CASSPPGGNTEAFF.

This clone was seen only a few times. The rearrangement joins TRBV29-1 to TRBJ2-7, with D possibly matching TRBD1 (6 bases). The CDR3 runs to 13 residues. Germline V CDR1 and CDR2: SQVTM, ANQGSEA. V was cut by 5 bases and J by 4 bases, with 15 bases left in between. Written as DNA, the CDR3 is TGCAGCGTTTCACAGGGTAGCACGTACGAGCAGTACTTC. Protein: CSVSQGSTYEQYF.

The V gene is TRBV5-1, the J gene TRBJ2-1, with 7 bases matching TRBD2. CDR3 length: 15 residues. Unmatched junction bases numbered 5, after V lost 2 bases and J lost 3 bases. Germline loops: CDR1 SGHRS, CDR2 YFSETQ. CDR3 nucleotide sequence: TGCGCCAGCAGCTTTGGCCGGGACTACTACAATGAGCAGTTCTTC. This codes for CASSFGRDYYNEQFF.

CDR3 coding DNA: TGTGCCTGGAGTGTATTGACAGAGAATTCACCCCTCCACTTT. Amino acids: CAWSVLTENSPLHF. The chain has TRBV30 and TRBJ1-6; possibly TRBD1 for D (5 bases). The CDR3 contains 14 residues. CDR1 and CDR2 (germline): GTSNPN, SVGIG (reference sequence). V lost 0 bases and J lost 7, with 10 bases in between.

The V and J genes are TRBV9 and TRBJ2-2; weak D call: TRBD1 (5 bases). Deletions cut 0 bases from V and 6 bases from J, with 15 bases between. Per the germline V gene, CDR1 is SGDLS and CDR2 is YYNGEE. The CDR3 extends over 16 amino acids. The CDR3 sequence: CASSVEAAGKAGELFF. In nucleotides, the CDR3 is TGTGCCAGCAGCGTAGAGGCGGCAGGGAAGGCCGGGGAGCTGTTTTTT.

In DNA, the CDR3 is TGTGCTAGTGGTACCCCAGCGACCCGTCCGGAGACCCAGTACTTC. It is translated as CASGTPATRPETQYF. V is TRBV12-5 and J is TRBJ2-5; no clear D gene. This CDR3 is built from 15 residues. V was shortened by 5 bases and J by 5 bases, with 18 bases between the two germline ends. Per the germline V gene, CDR1 is LGHNT and CDR2 is FRNRAP.

This clone was detected only once. The chain recombines TRBV7-9 with TRBJ2-5; 11 bases fit TRBD1. The V gene's germline CDR1 is SEHNR and CDR2 FQNEAQ (reference sequence). The V segment lost 4 bases and the J segment 5 bases; nucleotides outside the gene matches: 9. CDR3 length: 16 residues. The CDR3 DNA follows: TGTGCCAGCAGCTCCCCGGGACAGGGGGATACGGAGACCCAGTACTTC. It encodes CASSSPGQGDTETQYF. The entire variable domain, with the rest obtained from reference TRBV7-9 and TRBJ2-5, is as follows: DTGVSQNPRHKITKRGQNVTFRCDPISEHNRLYWYRQTLGQGPEFLTYFQNEAQLEKSRLLSDRFSAERPKGSFSTLEIQRTEQGDSAMYLCASSSPGQGDTETQYFGPGTRLLVL.

This clone was detected only once. The chain recombines TRBV7-9 with TRBJ1-1, with unresolved D. Between the trimmed V and J ends, which lost 1 base and 3 bases, there was a span of 9 bases. Looked up from germline, CDR1 is SEHNR and CDR2 is FQNEAQ (reference sequence). This CDR3 is built from 14 residues. The CDR3 nucleotides read TGTGCCAGCAGCTTAGAAGGACTGTACACTGAAGCTTTCTTT. It yields the protein CASSLEGLYTEAFF.

This clone was detected once. V and J are TRBV6-6 and TRBJ1-3, with D maybe TRBD1 (5 bases). Trimming stripped 0 bases from V and 2 bases from J, with 11 bases between. The CDR3 runs to 16 residues. Germline assignment: CDR1 MNHNY and CDR2 SVGAGI (reference sequence). CDR3 protein: CASSYSIQGAGNTIYF. The CDR3 DNA reads as TGTGCCAGCAGTTACTCAATCCAGGGTGCTGGAAACACCATATATTTT.

The gene calls are TRBV9 and TRBJ2-5; D is perhaps TRBD1 (5 bases). The V and J ends lost 5 bases and 2 bases respectively, with 13 bases between them. Germline lookup yields CDR1 SGDLS and CDR2 YYNGEE. This CDR3 region has 14 residues. CDR3 DNA sequence: TGTGCCAGCAGTTTAGAACAGGCACAAGAGACCCAGTACTTC. This translates into CASSLEQAQETQYF.

The chain joins TRBV13 to TRBJ1-2; possible D gene TRBD1, 5 bases. V gave up 2 bases and J gave up 4 bases, with 14 bases separating them. In germline, CDR1 is PRHDT, CDR2 FYEKMQ (reference sequence). This CDR3 spans 15 amino acids. This chain's CDR3 is CASSLSGALGYGYTF. The CDR3, as DNA: TGTGCCAGCAGCTTAAGTGGGGCTTTGGGCTATGGCTACACCTTC.

The CDR3 reads CASSERQGPYYEQYF. CDR3 bases: TGTGCCAGCAGTGAAAGACAGGGGCCCTACTACGAGCAGTACTTC. This chain joins TRBV6-1 and TRBJ2-7; 8 bases match TRBD1. CDR1 and CDR2 from the germline V gene are MNHNS and SASEGT. V gave up 2 bases and J gave up 3 bases; unmatched junction bases: 6. The length of the CDR3 is 15 residues.

V and J are TRBV6-5 and TRBJ1-5; a weak D match, TRBD1 (5 bases). V was trimmed by 7 bases and J by 2 bases, leaving 15 bases between them. The germline V gene has CDR1 MNHEY and CDR2 SVGAGI. The CDR3 covers 15 residues. CDR3 loop: CASKTGLGGNQPQHF. CDR3 nucleotide sequence: TGTGCCAGCAAAACGGGACTGGGGGGCAATCAGCCCCAGCATTTT.

This clone was seen a few times. This chain connects TRBV7-9 to TRBJ2-1; 8 bases are shared with TRBD1. The CDR3 extends over 15 amino acids. Per the germline V gene, CDR1 is SEHNR and CDR2 is FQNEAQ (reference sequence). The V and J ends lost 3 bases and 7 bases, in that order; junction bases with no gene match: 8. CDR3 sequence: CASSLRDRSKNEQFF. The CDR3 DNA sequence: TGTGCCAGCAGCTTGCGGGACAGGAGTAAAAATGAGCAGTTCTTC.

This clone has only a few counts. The CDR3 here is CASSLWSGGYEQYF. In DNA, the CDR3 is TGTGCCAGCAGCTTATGGTCAGGGGGGTACGAGCAGTACTTC. V usage is TRBV13 and J usage is TRBJ2-7; D perhaps matches TRBD1 (7 bases). The CDR3 contains 14 residues. Germline loops: CDR1 PRHDT, CDR2 FYEKMQ (reference sequence). Trimming removed 2 bases from V and 4 bases from J, with 12 bases in between.

The rearrangement joins TRBV7-9 to TRBJ2-5, with a possible D match to TRBD2 (5 bases). Germline V lookup: CDR1 SEHNR, CDR2 FQNEAQ (reference sequence). The V end lost 0 bases, the J end lost 1 base, and 15 bases lay between the germline ends. The CDR3 runs to 17 residues. This CDR3 reads CASSLAISVALQETQYF. The DNA for the CDR3 is TGTGCCAGCAGCTTAGCGATAAGCGTAGCGCTCCAAGAGACCCAGTACTTC.

This chain uses TRBV30 with TRBJ1-3, with a tentative D call TRBD1 (6 bases). V was clipped by 1 base and J by 4 bases, with 17 bases between them. Germline V gene data show CDR1 as GTSNPN and CDR2 as SVGIG (reference sequence). There are 16 residues in the CDR3. The CDR3 nucleotides are TGTGCCTGGAGTGCCGGACAGCCACGTTCGGGAAACACCATATATTTT. Protein sequence: CAWSAGQPRSGNTIYF.

This clone was observed a single time. The junction departs from the called germline gene at one end, perhaps through a read error. The V and J genes are TRBV6-5 and TRBJ1-1; D is uncertain. CDR1 MNHEY and CDR2 SVGAGI come from the germline V gene. The CDR3 has 12 amino acids. CDR3 nucleotides: TGTGCCAGCAGTTACTCCACCGGGGTAGTTGGCTTT. It encodes CASSYSTGVVGF.

The rearrangement joins TRBV30 to TRBJ1-2; TRBD1 might be the D (5 bases). Germline V gives CDR1 GTSNPN, CDR2 SVGIG (reference sequence). V shed 0 bases and J shed 7 bases, with 12 bases lying between them. The CDR3 is 13 residues long. The CDR3 sequence: CAWSVQGGGGYTF. DNA of the CDR3: TGTGCCTGGAGTGTCCAGGGAGGTGGTGGCTACACCTTC.